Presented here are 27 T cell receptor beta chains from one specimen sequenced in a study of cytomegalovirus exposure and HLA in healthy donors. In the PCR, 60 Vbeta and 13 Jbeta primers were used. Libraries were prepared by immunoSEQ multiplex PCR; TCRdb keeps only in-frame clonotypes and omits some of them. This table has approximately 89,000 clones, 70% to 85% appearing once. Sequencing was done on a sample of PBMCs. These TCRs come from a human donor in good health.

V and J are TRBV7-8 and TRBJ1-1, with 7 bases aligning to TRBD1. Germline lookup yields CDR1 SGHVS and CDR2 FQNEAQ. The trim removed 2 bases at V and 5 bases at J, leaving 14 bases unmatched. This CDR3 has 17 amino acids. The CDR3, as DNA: TGTGCCAGCAGCTTAAGGGGGCAGGGAAGGGGGAGAACTGAAGCTTTCTTT. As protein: CASSLRGQGRGRTEAFF.

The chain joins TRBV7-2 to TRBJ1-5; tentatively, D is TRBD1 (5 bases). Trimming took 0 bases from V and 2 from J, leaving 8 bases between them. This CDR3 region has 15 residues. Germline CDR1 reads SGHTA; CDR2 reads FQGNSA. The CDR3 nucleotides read TGTGCCAGCAGCTTAGCGCAGGGTGGCAATCAGCCCCAGCATTTT. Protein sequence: CASSLAQGGNQPQHF.

CDR3 region: CASSLLPGFTYEQYF. The DNA of the CDR3 is TGTGCCAGCAGTTTATTACCAGGGTTCACCTACGAGCAGTACTTC. The chain recombines TRBV28 with TRBJ2-7, with D possibly TRBD1 on 5 matching bases. The CDR3 sequence is 15 residues long. The germline gives CDR1 MDHEN, CDR2 SYDVKM. The V end was cut by 1 base, the J end by 2 bases, with 12 bases between.

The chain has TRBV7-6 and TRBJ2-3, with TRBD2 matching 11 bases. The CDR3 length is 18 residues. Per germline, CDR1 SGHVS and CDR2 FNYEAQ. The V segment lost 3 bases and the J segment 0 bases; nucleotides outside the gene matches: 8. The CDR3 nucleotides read TGTGCCAGCAGCTTGGGACTAGCGGCGCCTCTTAGCACAGATACGCAGTATTTT. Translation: CASSLGLAAPLSTDTQYF.

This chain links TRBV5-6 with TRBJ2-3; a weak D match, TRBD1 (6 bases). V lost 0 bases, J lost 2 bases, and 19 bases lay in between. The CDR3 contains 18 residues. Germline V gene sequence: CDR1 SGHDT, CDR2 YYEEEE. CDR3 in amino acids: CASSLGLASGQPTDTQYF. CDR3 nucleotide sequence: TGTGCCAGCAGCTTGGGATTGGCGTCCGGACAGCCCACAGATACGCAGTATTTT.

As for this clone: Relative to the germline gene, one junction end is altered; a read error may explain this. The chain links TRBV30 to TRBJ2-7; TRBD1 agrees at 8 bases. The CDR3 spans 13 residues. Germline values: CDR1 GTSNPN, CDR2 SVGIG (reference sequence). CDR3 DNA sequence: TGTGCCGGGAGGACGGGACAGGCCTACGAGCAGTACTTC. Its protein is CAGRTGQAYEQYF.

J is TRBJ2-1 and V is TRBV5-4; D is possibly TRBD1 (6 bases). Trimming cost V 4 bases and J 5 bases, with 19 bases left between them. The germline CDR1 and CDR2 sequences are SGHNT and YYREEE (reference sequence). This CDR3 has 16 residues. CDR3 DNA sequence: TGTGCCAGCAGCCCCGCGGGCAGGGGAGTGAACAATGAGCAGTTCTTC. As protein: CASSPAGRGVNNEQFF.

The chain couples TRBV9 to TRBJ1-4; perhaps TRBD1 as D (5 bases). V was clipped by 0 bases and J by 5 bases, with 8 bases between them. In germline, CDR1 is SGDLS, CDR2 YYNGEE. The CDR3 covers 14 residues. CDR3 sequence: CASSVAGANEKLFF. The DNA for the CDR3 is TGTGCCAGCAGCGTAGCTGGGGCGAATGAAAAACTGTTTTTT.

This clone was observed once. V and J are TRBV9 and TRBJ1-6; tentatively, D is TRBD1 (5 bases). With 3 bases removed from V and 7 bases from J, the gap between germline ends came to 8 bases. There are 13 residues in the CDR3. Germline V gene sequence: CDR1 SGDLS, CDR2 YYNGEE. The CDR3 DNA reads TGTGCCAGCAGCGGGGGGGAGAATTCACCCCTCCACTTT. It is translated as CASSGGENSPLHF.

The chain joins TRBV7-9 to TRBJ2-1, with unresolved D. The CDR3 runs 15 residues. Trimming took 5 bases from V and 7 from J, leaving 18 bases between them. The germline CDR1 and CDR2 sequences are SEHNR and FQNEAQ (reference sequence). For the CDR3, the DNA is TGTGCCAGCAGCCAGGTGCTCGACCTTTATAATGAGCAGTTCTTC. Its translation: CASSQVLDLYNEQFF.

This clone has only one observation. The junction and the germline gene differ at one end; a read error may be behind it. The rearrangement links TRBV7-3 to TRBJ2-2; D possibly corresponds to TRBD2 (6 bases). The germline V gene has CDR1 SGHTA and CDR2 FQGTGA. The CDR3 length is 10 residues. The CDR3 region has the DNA TGTGCCAGCAGGGGGGGTGGAAGGGTTTTT. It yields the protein CASRGGGRVF.

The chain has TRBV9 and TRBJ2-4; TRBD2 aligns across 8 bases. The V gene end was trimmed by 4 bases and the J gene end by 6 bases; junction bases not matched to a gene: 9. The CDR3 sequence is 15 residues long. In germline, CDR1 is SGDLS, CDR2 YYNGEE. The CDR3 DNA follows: TGTGCCAGCAGCCGGCGGGGGGAAGAGGGAAACATTCAGTACTTC. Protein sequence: CASSRRGEEGNIQYF.

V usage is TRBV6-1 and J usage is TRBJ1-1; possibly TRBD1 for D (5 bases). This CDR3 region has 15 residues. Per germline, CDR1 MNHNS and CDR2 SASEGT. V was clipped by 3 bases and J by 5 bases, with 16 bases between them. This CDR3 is CASSESPSRATEAFF. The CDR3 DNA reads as TGTGCCAGCAGTGAGTCCCCGAGCAGGGCTACTGAAGCTTTCTTT.

CDR3 sequence reads: CASSQGLAGAQETQYF. The CDR3 nucleotides read TGCGCCAGCAGCCAGGGACTAGCGGGGGCACAAGAGACCCAGTACTTC. The J gene is TRBJ2-5, the V gene TRBV5-1; 14 bases fit TRBD2. The junction had 4 bases not matched to a gene; V was cut back by 4 bases and J by 2 bases. From germline, CDR1 is SGHRS and CDR2 YFSETQ. CDR3 length equals 16 residues.

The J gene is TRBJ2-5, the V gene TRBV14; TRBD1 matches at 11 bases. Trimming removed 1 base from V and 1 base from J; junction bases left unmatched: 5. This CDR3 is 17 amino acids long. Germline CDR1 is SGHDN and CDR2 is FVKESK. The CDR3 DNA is TGTGCCAGCAGCCAAGGACGGACAGGGGGCTCCCAAGAGACCCAGTACTTC. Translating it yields CASSQGRTGGSQETQYF.

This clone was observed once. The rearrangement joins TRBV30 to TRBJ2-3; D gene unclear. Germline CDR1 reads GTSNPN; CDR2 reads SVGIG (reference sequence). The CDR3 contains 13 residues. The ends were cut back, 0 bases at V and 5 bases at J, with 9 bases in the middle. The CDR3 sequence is CAWSVLPGDTQYF. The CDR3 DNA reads TGTGCCTGGAGTGTACTCCCCGGAGATACGCAGTATTTT.

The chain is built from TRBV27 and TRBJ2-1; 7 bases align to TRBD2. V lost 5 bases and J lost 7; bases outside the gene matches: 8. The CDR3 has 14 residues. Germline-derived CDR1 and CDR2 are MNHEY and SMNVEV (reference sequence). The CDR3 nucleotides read TGTGCCAGCAGTAGACCGGACGGGGGGAATGAGCAGTTCTTC. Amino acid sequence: CASSRPDGGNEQFF.

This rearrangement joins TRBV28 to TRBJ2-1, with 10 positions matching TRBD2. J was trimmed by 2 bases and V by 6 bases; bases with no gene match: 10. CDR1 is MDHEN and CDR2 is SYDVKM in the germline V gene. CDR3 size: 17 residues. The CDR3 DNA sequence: TGTGCCAGCAGCTGGACTAGCGGTTTACCGACCTACAATGAGCAGTTCTTC. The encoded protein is CASSWTSGLPTYNEQFF.

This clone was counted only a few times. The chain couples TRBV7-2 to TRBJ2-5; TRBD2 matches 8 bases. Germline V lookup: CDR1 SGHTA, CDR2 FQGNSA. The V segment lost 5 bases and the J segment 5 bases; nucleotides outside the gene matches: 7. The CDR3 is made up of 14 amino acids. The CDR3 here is CASSPRTGGETQYF. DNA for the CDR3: TGTGCCAGCAGCCCCAGAACGGGGGGGGAGACCCAGTACTTC.

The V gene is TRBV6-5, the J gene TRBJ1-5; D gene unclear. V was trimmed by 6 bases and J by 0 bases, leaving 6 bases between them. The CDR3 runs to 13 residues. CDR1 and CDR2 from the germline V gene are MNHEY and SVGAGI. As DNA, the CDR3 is TGTGCCAGCAGACTTGATAGCAATCAGCCCCAGCATTTT. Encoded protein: CASRLDSNQPQHF.

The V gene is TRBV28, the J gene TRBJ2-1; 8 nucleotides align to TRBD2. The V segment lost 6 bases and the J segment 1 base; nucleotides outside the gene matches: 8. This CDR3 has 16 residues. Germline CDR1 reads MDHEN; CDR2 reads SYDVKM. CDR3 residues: CASSLLASGSYNEQFF. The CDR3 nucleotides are TGTGCCAGCAGCCTCCTGGCTAGCGGGTCCTACAATGAGCAGTTCTTC.

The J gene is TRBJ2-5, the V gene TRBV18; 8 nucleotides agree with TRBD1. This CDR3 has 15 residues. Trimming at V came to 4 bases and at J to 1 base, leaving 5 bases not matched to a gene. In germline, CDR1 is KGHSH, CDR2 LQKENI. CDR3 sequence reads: CASSLYRGAQETQYF. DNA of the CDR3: TGTGCCAGCTCACTCTACAGGGGGGCCCAAGAGACCCAGTACTTC.

CDR3 protein: CASSYPPGQGQETQYF. The CDR3 region has the DNA TGTGCCAGCAGTTACCCCCCGGGACAGGGACAAGAGACCCAGTACTTC. The genes are TRBV6-6 and TRBJ2-5; 9 bases map to TRBD1. Germline CDR1 is MNHNY and CDR2 is SVGAGI (reference sequence). After removal of 2 bases from V and 2 bases from J, the junction contained 6 bases not matched to a gene. CDR3 size: 16 residues.

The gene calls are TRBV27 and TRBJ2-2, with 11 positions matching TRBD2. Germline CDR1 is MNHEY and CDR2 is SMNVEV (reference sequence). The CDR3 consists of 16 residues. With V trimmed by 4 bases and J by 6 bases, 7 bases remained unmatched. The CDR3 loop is CASSSRLAGTSGELFF. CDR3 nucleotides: TGTGCCAGCAGTTCCCGACTAGCGGGGACCTCCGGGGAGCTGTTTTTT.

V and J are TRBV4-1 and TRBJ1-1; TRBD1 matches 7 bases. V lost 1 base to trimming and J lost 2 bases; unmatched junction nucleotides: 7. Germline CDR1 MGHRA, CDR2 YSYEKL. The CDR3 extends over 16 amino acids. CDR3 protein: CASSQGPGQTNTEAFF. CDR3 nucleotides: TGCGCCAGCAGCCAAGGTCCGGGACAGACAAACACTGAAGCTTTCTTT.

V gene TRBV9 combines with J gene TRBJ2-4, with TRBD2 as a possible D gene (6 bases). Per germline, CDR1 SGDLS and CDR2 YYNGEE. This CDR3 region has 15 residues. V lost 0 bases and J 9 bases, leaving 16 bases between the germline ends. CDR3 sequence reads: CASSVGVGGEAIQYF. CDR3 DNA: TGTGCCAGCAGCGTAGGGGTTGGTGGGGAGGCCATTCAGTACTTC. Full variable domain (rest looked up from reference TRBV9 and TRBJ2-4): DSGVTQTPKHLITATGQRVTLRCSPRSGDLSVYWYQQSLDQGLQFLIQYYNGEERAKGNILERFSAQQFPDLHSELNLSSLELGDSALYFCASSVGVGGEAIQYFGAGTRLSVL.

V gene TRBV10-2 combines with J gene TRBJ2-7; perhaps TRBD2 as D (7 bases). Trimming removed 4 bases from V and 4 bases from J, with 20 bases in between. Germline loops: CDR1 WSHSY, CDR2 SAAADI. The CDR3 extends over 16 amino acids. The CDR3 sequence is CASSAGRAGGLYEQYF. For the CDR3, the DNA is TGCGCCAGCAGTGCGGGTAGGGCCGGGGGGCTTTACGAGCAGTACTTC.